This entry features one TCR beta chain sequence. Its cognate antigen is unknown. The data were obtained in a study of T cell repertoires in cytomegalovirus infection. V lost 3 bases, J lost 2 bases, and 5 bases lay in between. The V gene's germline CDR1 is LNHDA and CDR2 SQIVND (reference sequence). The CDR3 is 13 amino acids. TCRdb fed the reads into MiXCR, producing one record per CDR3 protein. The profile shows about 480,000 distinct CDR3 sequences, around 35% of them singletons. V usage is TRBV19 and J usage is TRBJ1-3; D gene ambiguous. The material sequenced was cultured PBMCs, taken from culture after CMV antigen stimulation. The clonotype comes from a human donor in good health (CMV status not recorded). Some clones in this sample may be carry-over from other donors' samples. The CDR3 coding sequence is TGTGCCAGTAGTATGCGGGCTGGAAACACCATATATTTT. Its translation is CASSMRAGNTIYF.